This TCR beta chain emerged from a study of T-cell memory formation after mild COVID-19. Findings and limits, study-wide: Clones shrinking between day 15 and 85 showed a balanced CD4/CD8 split, and those that grew later tilted toward CD4+.

From the 5' RACE reads, TCRdb called clonotypes with MiXCR, one entry per CDR3 protein. The table includes about 560,000 distinct CDR3 sequences, roughly 17% detected once. Germline loops: CDR1 MNHEY, CDR2 SVGAGI. Trimming removed 4 bases from V and 2 bases from J, with 15 bases in between. The CDR3 has 15 residues. On this clonotype itself: The antigen is not known.

The source of this sequence is an adult woman who had mild COVID-19 (a few samples of this study predate the infection). Cell type and time point are not known. The sequenced sample was PBMCs or a T cell subset sorted from them (not recorded which). The chain uses TRBV6-5 and TRBJ2-7; no reliable D call. This chain's CDR3 is CASSSNPRLTYEQYF. In DNA, the CDR3 is TGTGCCAGCAGTTCTAACCCCAGGTTAACCTACGAGCAGTACTTC.